Below are 18 T cell receptor beta chains sequenced from a single sample in a study of shared clonotypes between healthy human individuals. Clones were read by immunoSEQ multiplex PCR, and TCRdb kept only the in-frame ones, dropping some. The sample lists about 2 million clones, 85% to 95% occurring once. Sequenced: naive CD4+ T cells sorted from blood. The subset: CD45RA+ positively selected. Receptors were obtained from a man younger than 35 in good health.

This chain uses TRBV2 with TRBJ1-4, with TRBD1 matching over 7 bases. The CDR3 runs 15 residues. CDR1 and CDR2 from the germline V gene are SNHLY and FYNNEI. Trimming cost V 4 bases and J 5 bases; bases outside gene matches: 7. Here the CDR3 reads CASSGGGTENEKLFF. In nucleotides, the CDR3 is TGTGCCAGCAGTGGAGGCGGGACAGAGAATGAAAAACTGTTTTTT.

The chain couples TRBV4-1 to TRBJ2-7; a possible D gene is TRBD2 (6 bases). V lost 1 base to trimming and J lost 0 bases, with 10 bases between them. The CDR3 is 15 residues long. Germline V gene data show CDR1 as MGHRA and CDR2 as YSYEKL. The CDR3 bases are TGCGCCAGCAGCCAAGTCGGCGGGACCTCCTACGAGCAGTACTTC. Its protein product is CASSQVGGTSYEQYF.

The CDR3: CAIRLDSTYEQYF. CDR3 nucleotides: TGTGCCATCAGATTAGACAGTACCTACGAGCAGTACTTC. The chain links TRBV10-3 to TRBJ2-7, with a weak D call TRBD1 (5 bases). The V gene lost 6 bases and the J gene lost 2 bases, with 11 bases spanning the gap. Germline V gene lookup returns CDR1 ENHRY and CDR2 SYGVKD. The CDR3 covers 13 residues.

Concerning this clone itself: This CDR3 is also generated by other DNA sequences in the sample. The chain combines TRBV7-2 with TRBJ2-7; 8 nucleotides line up with TRBD1. The CDR3 spans 14 residues. The trim removed 3 bases at V and 1 base at J, leaving 2 bases unmatched. CDR1 and CDR2 (germline): SGHTA, FQGNSA. The CDR3 DNA follows: TGTGCCAGCAGCTTCGACAGGGGATCCTACGAGCAGTACTTC. It specifies CASSFDRGSYEQYF.

The chain couples TRBV9 to TRBJ1-5; D is ambiguous. CDR1 is SGDLS, CDR2 YYNGEE, per germline. The V and J ends lost 2 bases and 2 bases respectively, with 8 bases between them. CDR3 length: 14 residues. This CDR3 is CASSVHSGNQPQHF. The CDR3 DNA sequence: TGTGCCAGCAGCGTTCATTCGGGCAATCAGCCCCAGCATTTT.

The chain carries TRBV6-5 and TRBJ2-1; TRBD1 matches 10 bases. V lost 0 bases, J lost 10 bases, and 9 bases stayed unmatched. CDR3 length: 16 residues. From germline, CDR1 is MNHEY and CDR2 SVGAGI. CDR3 in amino acids: CASSYSWTGGGGEQFF. The CDR3 nucleotides are TGTGCCAGCAGTTACTCTTGGACAGGGGGAGGTGGGGAGCAGTTCTTC.

V gene TRBV1 combines with J gene TRBJ1-6; the table's D call, TRBD1, was not checked against the DNA. TRBV1 is assigned pseudogene status. This CDR3 has 17 residues. Here the CDR3 DNA reads TGCACCAGCAGCCAAGTCGCGTGGTACAGAAGTAATTCACCCCTCCACTTT. Amino acids: CTSSQVAWYRSNSPLHF.

The chain recombines TRBV5-1 with TRBJ1-3; 7 bases line up with TRBD1. The CDR3 runs to 13 residues. Losses at the gene ends were 2 bases for V and 6 bases for J; bases not matched to a gene: 2. Germline CDR1 and CDR2: SGHRS and YFSETQ. The CDR3: CASSFDRENTIYF. In DNA, the CDR3 is TGCGCCAGCAGCTTTGACAGGGAAAACACCATATATTTT.

This chain connects TRBV27 to TRBJ1-2; D ambiguous. CDR1 is MNHEY, CDR2 SMNVEV, per germline (reference sequence). This CDR3 is built from 12 residues. V dropped 4 bases and J dropped 9 bases, with 12 bases sitting between them. The CDR3 sequence: CASSSARGSYTF. CDR3 in DNA: TGTGCCAGCAGTTCCGCACGGGGAAGCTACACCTTC.

The chain employs TRBV6-1 and TRBJ2-1; 10 bases map to TRBD1. V was pared by 10 bases and J by 7 bases, with 7 bases of the junction left unmatched. This CDR3 is 13 amino acids long. Germline CDR1 reads MNHNS; CDR2 reads SASEGT. CDR3 sequence: CAIRQGAGNEQFF. In nucleotides, the CDR3 is TGTGCCATACGACAGGGGGCAGGGAATGAGCAGTTCTTC.

The chain recombines TRBV4-1 with TRBJ2-7, with 9 bases aligning to TRBD1. The CDR3 is 17 residues long. CDR1 is MGHRA and CDR2 is YSYEKL in the germline V gene. Losses at the gene ends were 3 bases for V and 3 bases for J; bases not matched to a gene: 12. The CDR3 sequence: CASSQGTGNTLFYEQYF. The CDR3 nucleotides are TGCGCCAGCAGCCAGGGGACAGGGAACACTTTATTCTACGAGCAGTACTTC.

The V and J genes are TRBV5-4 and TRBJ2-7; TRBD1 agrees at 7 bases. The CDR3 is 14 residues long. The germline gives CDR1 SGHNT, CDR2 YYREEE (reference sequence). Trimming at V came to 1 base and at J to 3 bases, leaving 4 bases not matched to a gene. CDR3 sequence (DNA): TGTGCCAGCAGCTTGAAACAGGGGAGCTACGAGCAGTACTTC. Its protein is CASSLKQGSYEQYF.

In DNA, the CDR3 is TGTGCCAGCAGTTACGCGGCGGGACAGGGAGAGACCCAGTACTTC. Translating it yields CASSYAAGQGETQYF. V usage is TRBV6-6 and J usage is TRBJ2-5; 9 bases are shared with TRBD1. The CDR3 totals 15 residues. CDR1 is MNHNY and CDR2 is SVGAGI in the germline V gene (reference sequence). The junction had 5 bases not matched to a gene; V was cut back by 2 bases and J by 4 bases.

V usage is TRBV7-9 and J usage is TRBJ2-5, with D perhaps given as TRBD1 or TRBD2 (5 bases each). The CDR3 extends over 15 amino acids. V was pared by 5 bases and J by 0 bases, with 13 bases between. Germline CDR1 reads SEHNR; CDR2 reads FQNEAQ (reference sequence). This CDR3 reads CASSALGTHQETQYF. DNA of the CDR3: TGTGCCAGCAGCGCTCTCGGGACCCACCAAGAGACCCAGTACTTC.

This clone has a handful of counts. V usage is TRBV6-1 and J usage is TRBJ1-5; tentative D call: TRBD1 (6 bases). The CDR3 runs 11 residues. Between the trimmed V and J ends, which lost 6 bases and 14 bases, there was a span of 14 bases. Looked up from germline, CDR1 is MNHNS and CDR2 is SASEGT. The DNA for the CDR3 is TGTGCCAGCAGGGACCAGTACAGGGAGCATTTT. This gives the protein CASRDQYREHF.

The chain couples TRBV7-9 to TRBJ1-6; 7 nucleotides line up with TRBD1. Germline CDR1 and CDR2: SEHNR and FQNEAQ (reference sequence). J was trimmed by 4 bases and V by 0 bases; bases with no gene match: 0. This CDR3 contains 15 residues. DNA for the CDR3: TGTGCCAGCAGCTTAGCGGGACAGTATAATTCACCCCTCCACTTT. It yields the protein CASSLAGQYNSPLHF.

The rearrangement joins TRBV4-1 to TRBJ1-5, with TRBD1 identical over 7 bases. Germline CDR1 reads MGHRA; CDR2 reads YSYEKL. CDR3 length: 15 amino acids. The junction had 8 bases not matched to a gene; V was cut back by 0 bases and J by 9 bases. CDR3 in amino acids: CASSQDQGGGVPQHF. The CDR3 DNA sequence: TGCGCCAGCAGCCAAGATCAAGGGGGCGGGGTGCCCCAGCATTTT.

Concerning this clone itself: The same CDR3 arises from other DNA sequences in this sample as well. The chain uses TRBV7-8 and TRBJ2-3; no clear D gene. The CDR3 spans 13 residues. Looked up from germline, CDR1 is SGHVS and CDR2 is FQNEAQ. Trimming removed 1 base at V and 3 bases at J, with 5 bases between. The CDR3: CASSLGVTDTQYF. The CDR3 DNA sequence: TGTGCCAGCAGCTTAGGCGTTACAGATACGCAGTATTTT.